These 15 T cell receptor beta chains share one sample of origin, sequenced in a study of OX40 agonist ivuxolimab in advanced cancers. Sequencing was performed with immunoSEQ multiplex PCR; in TCRdb, only in-frame clones are kept and a portion is missing. The sample carries 42,000 or so clones, around nine tenths recorded once. Sequenced here: CD4+ or CD8+ T cells sorted from blood, sampled in a trial of the OX40 agonist ivuxolimab. Every receptor here comes from an adult with an advanced solid tumor such as melanoma, head and neck, liver or kidney cancer.

This sequence joins TRBV6-1 and TRBJ1-1; a weak D match, TRBD1 (5 bases). Trimming cost V 7 bases and J 0 bases, with 9 bases left between them. CDR3 size: 13 residues. CDR1 and CDR2 from the germline V gene are MNHNS and SASEGT. Here the CDR3 DNA reads TGTGCCAGCAAGGGACGGCTGAACACTGAAGCTTTCTTT. Translating it yields CASKGRLNTEAFF.

This clone was seen once. This chain links TRBV5-1 with TRBJ2-1; no firm D call. Trimming took off 4 bases at V and 3 bases at J, with 5 bases between the two ends. The germline V gene has CDR1 SGHRS and CDR2 YFSETQ. The CDR3 contains 12 residues. CDR3 coding DNA: TGCGCCAGCAGCCAGGTCTACAATGAGCAGTTCTTC. Translation gives CASSQVYNEQFF.

The rearrangement links TRBV5-1 to TRBJ2-1; 14 bases line up with TRBD2. Trimming at V came to 4 bases and at J to 6 bases, leaving 9 bases not matched to a gene. Germline assignment: CDR1 SGHRS and CDR2 YFSETQ. The CDR3 covers 17 residues. For the CDR3, the DNA is TGCGCCAGCAGCATGACTAGCGGGAGGGCTAGTACCAATGAGCAGTTCTTC. The encoded protein is CASSMTSGRASTNEQFF.

The V gene is TRBV7-9, the J gene TRBJ2-7; D not resolved. V lost 3 bases and J 5 bases, leaving 14 bases between the germline ends. This CDR3 is 14 amino acids long. Germline-derived CDR1 and CDR2 are SEHNR and FQNEAQ (reference sequence). The CDR3 region has the DNA TGTGCCAGCAGCTTTTACCAGTCTGGGGACGAGCAGTACTTC. Translation gives CASSFYQSGDEQYF.

The chain combines TRBV27 with TRBJ1-6; 7 bases fit TRBD1. The CDR3 loop spans 20 amino acids. Germline-derived CDR1 and CDR2 are MNHEY and SMNVEV (reference sequence). The trim removed 6 bases at V and 11 bases at J, leaving 28 bases unmatched. CDR3 in DNA: TGTGCCAGCAGCCCAGGGACAGAGACTTCAGGTATTTATAAAGGGACACCCCTCCACTTT. Translation gives CASSPGTETSGIYKGTPLHF.

The chain has TRBV5-4 and TRBJ1-4; a possible D gene is TRBD1 (5 bases). The V gene's germline CDR1 is SGHNT and CDR2 YYREEE (reference sequence). The V gene lost 5 bases and the J gene lost 0 bases, with 8 bases spanning the gap. This CDR3 is 14 amino acids long. The CDR3 DNA is TGTGCCAGCAGAGGGACCGCAACTAATGAAAAACTGTTTTTT. Translated, it gives CASRGTATNEKLFF.

The V gene is TRBV18, the J gene TRBJ1-1; the D is unclear. Trimming left V 6 bases short and J 1 base short, with 6 bases between. The CDR3 loop spans 12 amino acids. CDR1 is KGHSH and CDR2 is LQKENI in the germline V gene. CDR3 DNA: TGTGCCAGCTCGGTCGGGAACACTGAAGCTTTCTTT. It yields the protein CASSVGNTEAFF. The whole variable domain, filled in from reference TRBV18 and TRBJ1-1, reads NAGVMQNPRHLVRRRGQEARLRCSPMKGHSHVYWYRQLPEEGLKFMVYLQKENIIDESGMPKERFSAEFPKEGPSILRIQQVVRGDSAAYFCASSVGNTEAFFGQGTRLTVV.

The rearrangement links TRBV10-3 to TRBJ2-1; 7 bases fit TRBD2. Germline CDR1 reads ENHRY; CDR2 reads SYGVKD. V dropped 0 bases and J dropped 10; count of bases not matched to a gene: 9. The CDR3 consists of 15 residues. CDR3 amino acids: CAISESSGSLGEQFF. CDR3 nucleotides: TGTGCCATCAGTGAGTCTAGCGGGTCTCTCGGGGAGCAGTTCTTC.

V usage is TRBV7-8 and J usage is TRBJ2-5; the D gene is possibly TRBD2 (5 bases). The end of the DNA is better explained by TRBJ2-7, so the J call may be wrong. Germline V gives CDR1 SGHVS, CDR2 FQNEAQ. The length of the CDR3 is 16 residues. For the CDR3, the DNA is TGTGCCAGCAGCTTAGAGCGCGGAGGTGACTCCTACGAGCAGTACTTC. It encodes CASSLERGGDSYEQYF.

This clone was detected a few times. The V call is TRBV27, the J call TRBJ2-1; TRBD2 aligns across 9 bases. The CDR3 covers 15 residues. Germline assignment: CDR1 MNHEY and CDR2 SMNVEV (reference sequence). The trim removed 7 bases at V and 3 bases at J, leaving 7 bases unmatched. The chain's CDR3 is CASTAGGPSYNEQFF. CDR3 nucleotides: TGTGCCAGCACGGCGGGAGGGCCTAGCTACAATGAGCAGTTCTTC.

The chain recombines TRBV18 with TRBJ1-1, with a weak D call TRBD1 (5 bases). The CDR3 runs to 15 residues. Looked up from germline, CDR1 is KGHSH and CDR2 is LQKENI. Trimming took off 1 base at V and 0 bases at J, with 9 bases between the two ends. The CDR3 region has the DNA TGTGCCAGCTCACCACGCGAGACAGTGAACACTGAAGCTTTCTTT. Residues: CASSPRETVNTEAFF. Full variable domain (missing parts from reference TRBV18 and TRBJ1-1): NAGVMQNPRHLVRRRGQEARLRCSPMKGHSHVYWYRQLPEEGLKFMVYLQKENIIDESGMPKERFSAEFPKEGPSILRIQQVVRGDSAAYFCASSPRETVNTEAFFGQGTRLTVV.

The CDR3 sequence is CASSRAPYNSPLHF. The CDR3 DNA is TGTGCCAGCAGCCGGGCCCCGTATAATTCACCCCTCCACTTT. The chain uses TRBV11-2 and TRBJ1-6, with D uncertain. Germline-derived CDR1 and CDR2 are SGHAT and FQNNGV. V gave up 5 bases and J gave up 4 bases, with 9 bases separating them. This CDR3 has 14 residues.

The chain has TRBV14 and TRBJ2-1; TRBD1 is a possible D gene (7 bases). Per germline, CDR1 SGHDN and CDR2 FVKESK. This CDR3 contains 13 residues. Trimming stripped 2 bases from V and 6 bases from J, with 8 bases between. The chain's CDR3 is CASSQQGGNEQFF. In nucleotides, the CDR3 is TGTGCCAGCAGCCAACAGGGGGGCAATGAGCAGTTCTTC.

The chain uses TRBV7-9 and TRBJ1-1, with 7 bases identical to TRBD1. Germline loops: CDR1 SEHNR, CDR2 FQNEAQ (reference sequence). With V trimmed by 8 bases and J by 1 base, 4 bases remained unmatched. This CDR3 spans 13 amino acids. As DNA, the CDR3 is TGTGCCAGCCATGGACAGGAGAACACTGAAGCTTTCTTT. Translated: CASHGQENTEAFF.

J is TRBJ1-3 and V is TRBV5-4; tentatively, D is TRBD1 (6 bases). The CDR3 extends over 15 amino acids. The germline gives CDR1 SGHNT, CDR2 YYREEE (reference sequence). Trimming stripped 0 bases from V and 4 bases from J, with 11 bases between. DNA of the CDR3: TGTGCCAGCAGCTTGGGATCAGGGGCCGGAAACACCATATATTTT. This translates into CASSLGSGAGNTIYF.